The 9 T cell receptor beta chains in this list originate from one sample, sequenced in a study of monozygotic twins with inflammatory bowel disease (dated by TCRdb to the late 2010s). The library came from 5' RACE. Reads for this sample came from an Illumina HiSeq 2500. TCRdb reprocessed the reads and lists each CDR3 protein sequence as a single entry, with no DNA. The sample's table covers some 440,000 distinct CDR3 sequences. The ten largest clonotypes hold about 2.2% of the sample. Material for sequencing was blood. The origin of the receptors is a human donor with ulcerative colitis or Crohn's disease, or a healthy co-twin of an affected twin (not recorded which).

This CDR3 is CASSQGFGGANQPQHF. The rearrangement joins TRBV4-3 to TRBJ1-5. This CDR3 is 16 amino acids long. Per the germline V gene, CDR1 is LGHNA and CDR2 is YSLEER.

The CDR3 spells CASRSASGNTIYF. V gene TRBV5-1 combines with J gene TRBJ1-3. The germline CDR1 and CDR2 sequences are SGHRS and YFSETQ. The CDR3 sequence is 13 residues long.

The V gene is TRBV7-2, the J gene TRBJ2-1; TCRdb's D call of TRBD2 is untestable without DNA. This CDR3 is 15 amino acids long. CDR1 and CDR2 (germline): SGHTA, FQGNSA. The CDR3 protein is CASSLASGFYNEQFF.

J is TRBJ1-2 and V is TRBV12-5. The CDR3 sequence is 17 residues long. CDR1 LGHNT and CDR2 FRNRAP come from the germline V gene. CDR3 in amino acids: CASARKAQDLRPDGYTF.

This chain links TRBV5-1 with TRBJ2-4; TCRdb calls TRBD1, which cannot be checked without DNA. There are 14 residues in the CDR3. Germline V lookup: CDR1 SGHRS, CDR2 YFSETQ. This CDR3 reads CASSSGDRKNMQYF.

The J gene is TRBJ2-5, the V gene TRBV3-1; the TRBD1 assignment by TCRdb is unverifiable without DNA. Germline lookup yields CDR1 LGHDT and CDR2 YNNKEL (reference sequence). The CDR3 consists of 12 residues. The CDR3 here is CASSRGQETQYF.

The chain links TRBV19 to TRBJ2-7; TCRdb's assignment of TRBD1 cannot be checked, as there is no DNA. The CDR3 is 17 amino acids. Germline assignment: CDR1 LNHDA and CDR2 SQIVND (reference sequence). This CDR3 is CASSSLSGNQGAYEQYF.

This chain uses TRBV29-1 with TRBJ2-1; TCRdb's D call, TRBD2, is unchecked because there is no DNA. The germline gives CDR1 SQVTM, CDR2 ANQGSEA. CDR3 length: 13 amino acids. CDR3 protein: CSVDLAGGDEQFF.

V and J are TRBV29-1 and TRBJ2-3; lacking DNA, the TRBD1 call made by TCRdb goes unchecked. The CDR3 extends over 12 amino acids. Germline assignment: CDR1 SQVTM and CDR2 ANQGSEA. Here the CDR3 reads CSARSLRWTQYF.